This section outlines one T cell receptor (beta chain) sequence together with its context. The target antigen is unknown. In the PCR, 60 Vbeta and 13 Jbeta primers were used. Profiling relied on immunoSEQ multiplex PCR, and the TCRdb table lists in-frame clones only, not all of them. There are fewer than 120,000 clones in the sample; around four fifths occur only once, and roughly 2.9% lies in the top ten. This entry comes from a study of cytomegalovirus exposure and HLA in healthy donors. Looking at the study overall: The study placed 80% to 85% of its 398 genotyped donors in the Caucasian-associated ancestry cluster. Study-level findings and limits: Later examination showed HLA-associated TCR beta chains had greater clonal expansion than equally common others. When analyzed later, a missense DCLRE1C variant was found to be linked to TCR beta V- and J-gene trimming.

This CDR3 region has 10 residues. V lost 9 bases, J lost 6 bases, and 7 bases lay in between. CDR1 is SNHLY and CDR2 is FYNNEI in the germline V gene. This chain connects TRBV2 to TRBJ2-3, with a weak D call TRBD2 (6 bases). Sequencing was done on a sample of PBMCs. This receptor was obtained from a woman in her sixties or seventies in good health and CMV-seropositive. CDR3 nucleotides: TGTGCCAGGGCGGGGGATACGCAGTATTTT. It yields the protein CARAGDTQYF.